This T cell receptor beta chain was recovered during a study of neurological immune-mediated disorders. Study observations and caveats: The expanded clones of different subjects shared no CDR3 amino acid sequences (suggesting private repertoires in all groups). When repertoires were grouped phylogenetically, those of 18 of 34 multiple sclerosis patients fell into one related-CDR3 cluster, a possible signature.

TCRdb re-derived calls from the 5' RACE reads in MiXCR, one entry per CDR3 protein. The repertoire holds roughly 52,000 distinct CDR3 sequences, with 5.8% as singletons. The CDR3 consists of 16 residues. The V gene end was trimmed by 1 base and the J gene end by 1 base; junction bases not matched to a gene: 2. Germline values: CDR1 MNHEY, CDR2 SMNVEV (reference sequence). This clonotype has a count of ten or more. The antigen is not known. Libraries from sorted cells each used roughly 1 million CD4+ or CD8+ T cells. The chain combines TRBV27 with TRBJ2-3; 10 bases are a match to TRBD2. The source material was CD4+ T cells from blood. The TCR was taken from a woman aged 18 to 35 with multiple sclerosis. Here the CDR3 DNA reads TGTGCCAGCAGTTTATTGAGCGGGGGGGGCACAGATACGCAGTATTTT. It is translated as CASSLLSGGGTDTQYF.